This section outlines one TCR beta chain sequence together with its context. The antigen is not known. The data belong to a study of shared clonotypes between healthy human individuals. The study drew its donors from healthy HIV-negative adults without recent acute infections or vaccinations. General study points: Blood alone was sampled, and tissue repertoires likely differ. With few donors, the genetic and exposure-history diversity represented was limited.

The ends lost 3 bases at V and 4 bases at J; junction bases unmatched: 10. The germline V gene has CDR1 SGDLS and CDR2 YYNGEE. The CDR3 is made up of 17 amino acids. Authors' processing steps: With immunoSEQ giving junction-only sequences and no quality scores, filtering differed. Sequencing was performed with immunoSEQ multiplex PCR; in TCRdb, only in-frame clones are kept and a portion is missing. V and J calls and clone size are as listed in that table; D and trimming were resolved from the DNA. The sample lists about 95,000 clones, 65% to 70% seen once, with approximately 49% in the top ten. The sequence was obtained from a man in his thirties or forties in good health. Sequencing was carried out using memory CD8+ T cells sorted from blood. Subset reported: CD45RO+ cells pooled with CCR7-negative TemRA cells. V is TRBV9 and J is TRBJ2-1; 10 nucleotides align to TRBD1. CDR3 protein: CASSASLDRGTYNEQFF. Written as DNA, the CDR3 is TGTGCCAGCAGCGCATCCCTGGACAGGGGGACTTACAATGAGCAGTTCTTC.